This record looks at one TCR beta chain sequence and its context. The target antigen is unknown. Co-extracting RNA and DNA was done with roughly 17-34 mg of unsorted bulk tissue as input. Each participant had primary liver carcinoma, and surgical resection was the treatment. The V gene end was trimmed by 11 bases and the J gene end by 8 bases; junction bases not matched to a gene: 20. The germline V gene has CDR1 SGHAT and CDR2 FQNNGV. The CDR3 has 15 residues. The sample comes from a study of tumor-infiltrating lymphocytes in primary liver carcinoma. Study-wide results and caveats: Present in all five tumor regions were only about 8-25% of the top clones.

Starting material of around 460 ng total RNA yielded TCR beta cDNA via a constant-region primer. TCR beta libraries came from three nested multiplex PCR rounds using slightly modified ARM-PCR. A C-beta reverse primer and TRBV1-TRBV30 forward primers served in each of the first two PCR rounds, at about 10 cycles apiece. MiXCR, applied by TCRdb to the multiplex PCR reads, yields one record per CDR3 protein. This sample has around 26,000 distinct CDR3 sequences, with around 79% found just once. The receptor was isolated from a man aged 40-49 years with primary liver carcinoma and hepatitis B virus infection. The rearrangement joins TRBV11-2 to TRBJ2-5; 7 positions agree with TRBD2. The sequencing input was liver tumor tissue from sampling region 3. Subset indicated: tumor region T3, left-lateral pole. The CDR3 region has the DNA TGTGCCGTCAGCTTAGCAGGCGGGAGACGGGAAACCCAGTACTTC. Residues: CAVSLAGGRRETQYF. Full variable domain (missing parts from reference TRBV11-2 and TRBJ2-5): EAGVAQSPRYKIIEKRQSVAFWCNPISGHATLYWYQQILGQGPKLLIQFQNNGVVDDSQLPKDRFSAERLKGVDSTLKIQPAKLEDSAVYLCAVSLAGGRRETQYFGPGTRLLVL.